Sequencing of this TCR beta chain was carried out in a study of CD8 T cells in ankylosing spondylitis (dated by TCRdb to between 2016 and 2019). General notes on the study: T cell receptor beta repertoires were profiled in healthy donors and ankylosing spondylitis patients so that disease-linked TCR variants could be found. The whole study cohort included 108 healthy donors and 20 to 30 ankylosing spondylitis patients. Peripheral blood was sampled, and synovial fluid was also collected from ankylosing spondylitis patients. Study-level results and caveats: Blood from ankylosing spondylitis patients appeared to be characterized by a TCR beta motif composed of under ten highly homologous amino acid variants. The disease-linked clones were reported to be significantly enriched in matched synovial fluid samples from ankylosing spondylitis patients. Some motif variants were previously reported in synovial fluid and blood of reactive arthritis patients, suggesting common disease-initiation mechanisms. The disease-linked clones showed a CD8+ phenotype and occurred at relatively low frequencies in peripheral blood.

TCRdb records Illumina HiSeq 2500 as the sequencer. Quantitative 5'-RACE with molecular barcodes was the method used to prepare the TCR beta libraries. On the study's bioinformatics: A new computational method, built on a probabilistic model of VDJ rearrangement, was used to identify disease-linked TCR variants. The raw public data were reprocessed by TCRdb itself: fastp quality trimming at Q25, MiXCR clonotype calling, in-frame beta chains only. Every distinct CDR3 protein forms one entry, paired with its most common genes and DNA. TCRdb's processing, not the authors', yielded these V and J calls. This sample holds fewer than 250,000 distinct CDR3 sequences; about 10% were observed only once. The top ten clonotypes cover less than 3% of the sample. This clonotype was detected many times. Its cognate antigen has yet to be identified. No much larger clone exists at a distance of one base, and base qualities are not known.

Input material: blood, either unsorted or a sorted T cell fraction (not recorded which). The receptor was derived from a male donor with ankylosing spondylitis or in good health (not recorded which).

The DNA sequence is TGCAGCGTTGAAGATGCCGAGCGGGAGAGCTACAATGAGCAGTTCTTC. This gives the protein CSVEDAERESYNEQFF. The chain is encoded by TRBV29-1 joined to TRBJ2-1; 8 central nucleotides agree with TRBD2. Taken from the germline V gene, the CDR1 and CDR2 loops are SQVTM and ANQGSEA. Trimming removed 0 bases from V and 3 bases from J; the gene matches leave 7 bases unexplained. The CDR3 measures 16 amino acids from cysteine to phenylalanine. Left in the record is the CDR3 DNA by itself, 48 bases read in frame from the first base.